This TCR beta chain was retrieved from a study of blood T cell repertoires in COVID-19. Overall study context: The United States, Italy and Spain were the sources of the acute and convalescent COVID-19 samples. T cells, B-cell-depleted T cells, or PBMCs provided the cDNA or gDNA that served as material.

V was cut by 3 bases and J by 7 bases, with 24 bases left in between. CDR3 length: 17 amino acids. Germline CDR1 reads MNHNS; CDR2 reads SASEGT. Source study methods: By means of reference gene primer amplification, nucleated cell counts were estimated. The protocol was immunoSEQ multiplex PCR, while the TCRdb copy is restricted to in-frame clones and leaves out a portion. V, J and clone size are taken as reported in that table, and D and trimming were inferred from the DNA itself. The repertoire includes some 200,000 clones, less than 90% of them detected once, and around 18% sits in the top ten. The sequence derives from an elderly woman with active or convalescent COVID-19. The V gene is TRBV6-1, the J gene TRBJ2-5, with a tentative D call TRBD2 (6 bases). Material: peripheral blood. The CDR3 bases are TGTGCCAGCAGTGAGGACCGGCGGGGCGACTCGCTTTGGACCCAGTACTTC. It is translated as CASSEDRRGDSLWTQYF.